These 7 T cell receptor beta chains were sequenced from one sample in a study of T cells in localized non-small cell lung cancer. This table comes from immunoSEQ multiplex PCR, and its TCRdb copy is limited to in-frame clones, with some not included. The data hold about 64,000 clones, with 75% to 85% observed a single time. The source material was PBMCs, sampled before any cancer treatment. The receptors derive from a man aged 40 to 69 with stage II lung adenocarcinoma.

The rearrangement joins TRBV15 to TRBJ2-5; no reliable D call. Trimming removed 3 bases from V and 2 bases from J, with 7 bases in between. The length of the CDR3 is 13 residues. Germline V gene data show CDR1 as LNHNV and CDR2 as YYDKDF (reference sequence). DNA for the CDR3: TGTGCCACCAGCAGCCAGGCTCAAGAGACCCAGTACTTC. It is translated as CATSSQAQETQYF.

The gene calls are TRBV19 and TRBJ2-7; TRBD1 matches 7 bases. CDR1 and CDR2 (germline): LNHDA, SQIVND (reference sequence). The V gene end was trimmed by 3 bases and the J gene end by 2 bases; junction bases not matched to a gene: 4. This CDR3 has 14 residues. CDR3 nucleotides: TGTGCCAGTAGTATCGCAGGGGGACCCTACGAGCAGTACTTC. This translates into CASSIAGGPYEQYF.

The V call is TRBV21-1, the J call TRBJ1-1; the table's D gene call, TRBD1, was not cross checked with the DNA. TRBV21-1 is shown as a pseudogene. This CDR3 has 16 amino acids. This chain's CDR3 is CASSKVRRAGGTEAFF. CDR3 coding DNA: TGTGCCAGCAGCAAGGTAAGGCGGGCAGGGGGCACTGAAGCTTTCTTT.

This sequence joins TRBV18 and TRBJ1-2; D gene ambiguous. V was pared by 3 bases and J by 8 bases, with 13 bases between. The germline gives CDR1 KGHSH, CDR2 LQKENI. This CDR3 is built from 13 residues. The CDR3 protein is CASSPPAGGGYTF. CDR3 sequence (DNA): TGTGCCAGCTCACCCCCCGCCGGTGGGGGCTACACCTTC.

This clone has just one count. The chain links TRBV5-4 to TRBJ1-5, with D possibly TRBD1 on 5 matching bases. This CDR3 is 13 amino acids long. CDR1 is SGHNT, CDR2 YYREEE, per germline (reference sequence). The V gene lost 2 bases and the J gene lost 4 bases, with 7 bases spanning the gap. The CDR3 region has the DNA TGTGCCAGCAGCTTTCAGGGAAATCAGCCCCAGCATTTT. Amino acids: CASSFQGNQPQHF.

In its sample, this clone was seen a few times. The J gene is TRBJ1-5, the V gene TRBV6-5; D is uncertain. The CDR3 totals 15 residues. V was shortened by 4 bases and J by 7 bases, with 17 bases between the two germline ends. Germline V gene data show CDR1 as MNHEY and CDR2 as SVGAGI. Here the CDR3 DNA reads TGTGCCAGCAGTTTGGGTGGGCGGGAAGGACAGCCCCAGCATTTT. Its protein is CASSLGGREGQPQHF.

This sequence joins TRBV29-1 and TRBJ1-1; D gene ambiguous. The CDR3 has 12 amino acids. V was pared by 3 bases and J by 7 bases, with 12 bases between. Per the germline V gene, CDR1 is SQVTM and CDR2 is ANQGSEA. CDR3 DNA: TGCAGCGTTGATCCAAGGGCCCGTGAAGCTTTCTTT. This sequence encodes CSVDPRAREAFF.